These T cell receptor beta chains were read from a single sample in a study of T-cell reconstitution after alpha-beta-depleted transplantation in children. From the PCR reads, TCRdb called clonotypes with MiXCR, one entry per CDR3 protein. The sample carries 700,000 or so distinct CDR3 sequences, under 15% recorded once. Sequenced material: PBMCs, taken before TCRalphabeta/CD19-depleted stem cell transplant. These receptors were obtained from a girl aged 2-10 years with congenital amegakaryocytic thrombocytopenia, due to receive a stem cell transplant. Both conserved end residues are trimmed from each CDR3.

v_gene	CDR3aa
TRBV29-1	SVQGLAGGSSYNEQF
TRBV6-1	ASSVGGSEQY
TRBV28	ASTPGGQAGYT
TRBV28	ASSLSGTGFFYGYT
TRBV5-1	ASSLEVAGGYNEQF
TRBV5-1	ASREQGGEAF
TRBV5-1	ASSEQGKGYNEQF
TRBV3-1	ASSRSNGVQETQY
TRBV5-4	ASGRGGADTEAF
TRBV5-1	ASSLGGASREQF
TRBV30	AWSVTQGLNEQF
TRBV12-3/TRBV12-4	ASSSGTSGTEQF
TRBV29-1	SVVLKETQY
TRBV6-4	ASKVEPYTTGELF
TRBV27	ASSLFSGWSIQY
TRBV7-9	ASSTGPNYEQY
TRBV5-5	ASSLEDGGLHTEAF
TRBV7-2	ASSRGVSGNEQF
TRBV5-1	ASSFRDTNEKLF
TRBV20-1	SGETSGSTDTQY
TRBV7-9	ASSPPRGRVNTEAF
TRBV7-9	ASSLAAPGQPQH
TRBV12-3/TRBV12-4	ASSLRRQATYEQY
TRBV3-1	ASSQEIGTSGRAGINEQF
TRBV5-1	ASSLSGGDQPQH
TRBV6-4	ASTRDPGANTGELF
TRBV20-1	SASRPSGRITGELF
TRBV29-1	SVRPDSYNEQF
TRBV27	ASALVGPNTEAF
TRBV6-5	ASSYSPGAEQY
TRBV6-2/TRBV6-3	ASSYTSSGPSSYEQY
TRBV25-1	ASSESRSTNTEAF
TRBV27	ASSLRRRAKAF
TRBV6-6	ASSYMETQY
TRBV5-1	ASAELGGGTTDTQY
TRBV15	ATSKLADYEQY
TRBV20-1	SATQPGGWDTQY
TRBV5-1	ASSLTRVAGANVLT
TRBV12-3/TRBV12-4	ASSLAGEGQF
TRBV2	ASTSYVTDTQY
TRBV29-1	SVEQGQGGDNEQF
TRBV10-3	AISESSGPGNEQF
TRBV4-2	ASSQGGTGSSPLH
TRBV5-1	ASRGLAGPLSYEQY
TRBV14	ASSQGVFTDTQY
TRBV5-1	ASRPLAGASDTQY
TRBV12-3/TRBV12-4	ASTLRGTGFYEQF
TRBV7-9	ASSRTQGAPYNEQF
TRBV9	ASSVGASGITDTQY
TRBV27	ASNPRLAGGLYNEQF
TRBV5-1	ASSPESGSLQEQY
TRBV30	ACGRMNTEAF
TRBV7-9	ASSRTLIGDIQY
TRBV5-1	ASSSIGTSGIGEQF
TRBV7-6	ASSESLYNEQF
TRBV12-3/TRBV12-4	ASSLAETGELF
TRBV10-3	AISESNSAVNEQY
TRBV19	ASSILAADREHYGYT